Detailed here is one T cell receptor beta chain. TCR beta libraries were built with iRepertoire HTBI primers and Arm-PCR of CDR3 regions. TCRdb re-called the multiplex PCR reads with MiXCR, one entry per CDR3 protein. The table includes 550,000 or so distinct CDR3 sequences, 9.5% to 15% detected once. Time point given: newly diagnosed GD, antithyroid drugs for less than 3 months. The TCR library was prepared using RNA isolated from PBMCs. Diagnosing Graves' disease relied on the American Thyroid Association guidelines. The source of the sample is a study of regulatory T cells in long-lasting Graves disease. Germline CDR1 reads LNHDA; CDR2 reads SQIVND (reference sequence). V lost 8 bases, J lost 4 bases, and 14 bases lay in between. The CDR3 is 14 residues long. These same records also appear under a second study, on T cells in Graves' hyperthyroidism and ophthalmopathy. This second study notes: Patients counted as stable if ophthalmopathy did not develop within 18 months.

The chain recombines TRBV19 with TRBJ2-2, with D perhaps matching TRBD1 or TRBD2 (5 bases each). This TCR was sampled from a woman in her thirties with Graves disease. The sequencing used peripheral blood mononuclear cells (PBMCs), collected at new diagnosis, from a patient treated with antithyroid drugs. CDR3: CASDWGISTGELFF. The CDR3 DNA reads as TGTGCCAGTGATTGGGGGATTAGCACCGGGGAGCTGTTTTTT.